This T cell receptor (beta chain) was found in a study of blood T cell repertoires in COVID-19. Across the study: Donors in the United States, Italy and Spain gave samples during acute or convalescent COVID-19. T cells, B-cell-depleted T cells, or PBMCs provided the cDNA or gDNA that served as material.

Original processing methods: Estimation of nucleated cell counts was performed using reference gene primer amplification. Method: immunoSEQ multiplex PCR; TCRdb's copy keeps in-frame clones and lacks some. For V, J and clone size, that table is used; D and trimming come from the DNA. The sample gives about 140,000 clones, about 91% of which show up once; 28% is in the top ten. Material for sequencing was peripheral blood. The TCR comes from a human donor in a cohort sampled during active COVID-19.

Here the CDR3 reads CASSHGQGQNTIYF. Here the CDR3 DNA reads TGTGCCAGCAGCCATGGACAGGGCCAAAACACCATATATTTT. The J gene is TRBJ1-3, the V gene TRBV3-1 (or the pseudogene TRBV3-2); 8 bases are a match to TRBD1. V lost 3 bases, J lost 6 bases, and 4 bases stayed unmatched. Germline V gene sequence: CDR1 LGHDT, CDR2 YNNKEL (reference sequence). CDR3 length: 14 residues.